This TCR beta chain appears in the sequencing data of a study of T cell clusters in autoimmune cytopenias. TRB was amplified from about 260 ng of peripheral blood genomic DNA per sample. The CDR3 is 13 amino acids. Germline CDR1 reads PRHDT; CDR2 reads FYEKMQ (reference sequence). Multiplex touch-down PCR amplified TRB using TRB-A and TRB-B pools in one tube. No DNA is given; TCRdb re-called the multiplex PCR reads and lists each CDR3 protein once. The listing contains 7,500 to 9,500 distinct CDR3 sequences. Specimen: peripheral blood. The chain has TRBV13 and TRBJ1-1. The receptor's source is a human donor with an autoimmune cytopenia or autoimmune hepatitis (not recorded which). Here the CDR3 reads CASNFGFKAEAFF.